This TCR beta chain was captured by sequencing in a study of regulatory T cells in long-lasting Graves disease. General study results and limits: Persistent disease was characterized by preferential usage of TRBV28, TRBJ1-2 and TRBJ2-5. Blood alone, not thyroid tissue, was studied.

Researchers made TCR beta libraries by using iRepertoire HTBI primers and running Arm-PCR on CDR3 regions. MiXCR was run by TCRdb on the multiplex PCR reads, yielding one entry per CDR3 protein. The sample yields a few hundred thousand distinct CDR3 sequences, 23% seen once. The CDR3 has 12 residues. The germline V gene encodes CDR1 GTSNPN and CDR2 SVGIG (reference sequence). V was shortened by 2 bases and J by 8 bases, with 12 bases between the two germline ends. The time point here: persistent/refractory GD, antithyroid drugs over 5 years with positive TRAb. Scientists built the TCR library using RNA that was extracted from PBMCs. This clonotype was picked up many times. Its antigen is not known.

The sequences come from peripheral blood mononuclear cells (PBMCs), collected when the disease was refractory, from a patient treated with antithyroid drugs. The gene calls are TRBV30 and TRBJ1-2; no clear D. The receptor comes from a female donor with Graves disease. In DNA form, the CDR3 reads TGTGCCTGGAGTCAAATGTCGTCGGGCTACACCTTC. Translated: CAWSQMSSGYTF.